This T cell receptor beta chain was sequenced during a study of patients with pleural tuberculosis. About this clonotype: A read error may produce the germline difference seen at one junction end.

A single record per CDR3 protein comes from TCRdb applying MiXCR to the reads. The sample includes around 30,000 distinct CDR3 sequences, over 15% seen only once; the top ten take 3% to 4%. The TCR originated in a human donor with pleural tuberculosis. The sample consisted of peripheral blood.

The CDR3 nucleotides read TGTTCCAGCAGCCAAGATCTTGGGTGGACTGAAAAACTGTTTTTT. This gives the protein CSSSQDLGWTEKLFF. The J gene is TRBJ1-4, the V gene TRBV3-1; D remains unclear. Germline CDR1 LGHDT, CDR2 YNNKEL (reference sequence). The CDR3 contains 15 residues.